Listed below are T cell receptor beta chains from one sample, sequenced in a study of blood T cell repertoires in COVID-19. Sequencing used immunoSEQ multiplex PCR; TCRdb keeps in-frame clones, though not all of them. The repertoire has roughly 180,000 clones, around three quarters of them found once; the top ten carry approximately 15%. The sample comprised peripheral blood. These receptors originate from a man aged 60-69 years with active or convalescent COVID-19. Each CDR3 is given with its conserved first and last residue. A D gene is named only where the DNA matches it firmly. Clone size is shown for a subset of rows, as once, few, many or a class of expanded clone.

D: .; V: TRBV9; size: few; J: TRBJ2-7; CDR3: CASSVVDTVPQYF; DNA: TGTGCCAGCAGCGTAGTGGACACCGTCCCGCAGTACTTC
D: .; V: TRBV7-2; size: few; J: TRBJ2-7; CDR3: CASSFGGRPIYEQYF; DNA: TGTGCCAGCAGCTTCGGTGGGAGACCGATTTACGAGCAGTACTTC
D: TRBD1; V: TRBV5-1; size: .; J: TRBJ2-2; CDR3: CASSLDRRDRGLAGDTGELFF; DNA: TGCGCCAGCAGCTTGGACCGCCGGGACAGGGGGCTAGCGGGCGACACCGGGGAGCTGTTTTTT
D: .; V: TRBV24-1; size: many; J: TRBJ2-1; CDR3: CATSGSPFFHEQFF; DNA: TGTGCCACCAGTGGCAGTCCGTTTTTCCATGAGCAGTTCTTC
D: TRBD1; V: TRBV27; size: many; J: TRBJ1-5; CDR3: CASRGQGERQPQHF; DNA: TGTGCCAGCAGGGGACAGGGGGAACGGCAGCCCCAGCATTTT
D: .; V: TRBV18; size: .; J: TRBJ2-3; CDR3: CASSPPVLGAATDTQYF; DNA: TGTGCCAGCTCACCACCCGTTCTGGGAGCGGCGACAGATACGCAGTATTTT
D: .; V: TRBV5-1; size: .; J: TRBJ2-7; CDR3: CASSLRGAEQYF; DNA: TGCGCCAGCAGCTTAAGGGGCGCCGAGCAGTACTTC
D: .; V: TRBV7-9; size: .; J: TRBJ1-1; CDR3: CASSLGGLGTEAFF; DNA: TGTGCCAGCAGCCTTGGGGGACTGGGGACTGAAGCTTTCTTT
D: TRBD1; V: TRBV7-9; size: .; J: TRBJ2-5; CDR3: CASSIMGQGGQETQYF; DNA: TGTGCCAGCAGCATAATGGGACAGGGGGGACAAGAGACCCAGTACTTC
D: .; V: TRBV11-1; size: .; J: TRBJ2-1; CDR3: CASSTGKAYNEQFF; DNA: TGTGCCAGCAGCACAGGGAAGGCCTACAATGAGCAGTTCTTC
D: .; V: TRBV7-8; size: .; J: TRBJ1-5; CDR3: CASSSNSNQPQHF; DNA: TGTGCCAGCAGTTCTAATAGCAATCAGCCCCAGCATTTT
D: TRBD1; V: TRBV27; size: .; J: TRBJ1-6; CDR3: CASSFGTVNSPLHF; DNA: TGTGCCAGCAGTTTTGGGACAGTGAATTCACCCCTCCACTTT
D: TRBD1; V: TRBV15; size: .; J: TRBJ2-7; CDR3: CATSRERTGFYEQYF; DNA: TGTGCCACCAGCAGAGAAAGGACAGGGTTCTACGAGCAGTACTTC
D: TRBD1; V: TRBV5-1; size: .; J: TRBJ2-7; CDR3: CASSLQGDLSYEQYF; DNA: TGCGCCAGCAGCTTGCAGGGGGACCTTTCCTACGAGCAGTACTTC
D: TRBD1; V: TRBV18; size: .; J: TRBJ1-1; CDR3: CASSPLDRGNTEAFF; DNA: TGTGCCAGCTCACCCCTTGACAGGGGAAACACTGAAGCTTTCTTT
D: .; V: TRBV7-2; size: .; J: TRBJ2-7; CDR3: CASSLESLSYEQYF; DNA: TGTGCCAGCAGCTTAGAGAGCCTATCCTACGAGCAGTACTTC
D: .; V: TRBV5-8; size: .; J: TRBJ1-1; CDR3: CASSLLRVVTEAFF; DNA: TGTGCCAGCAGCTTGTTACGGGTTGTCACTGAAGCTTTCTTT
D: TRBD1; V: TRBV7-8; size: .; J: TRBJ1-3; CDR3: CASTPTGAGNTIYF; DNA: TGTGCCAGCACCCCGACAGGGGCTGGAAACACCATATATTTT
D: .; V: TRBV30; size: .; J: TRBJ1-6; CDR3: CAWSVWRSQYSSSYNSPLHF; DNA: TGTGCCTGGAGTGTTTGGAGATCCCAATACTCCAGCTCCTATAATTCACCCCTCCACTTT
D: .; V: TRBV5-4; size: .; J: TRBJ2-3; CDR3: CASSIPQVTSTDTQYF; DNA: TGTGCCAGCAGCATCCCACAGGTCACTAGCACAGATACGCAGTATTTT
D: .; V: TRBV18; size: .; J: TRBJ2-3; CDR3: CASSQRTLQASTDTQYF; DNA: TGTGCCAGCTCCCAAAGGACTCTTCAGGCCAGTACAGATACGCAGTATTTT
D: .; V: TRBV11-2; size: .; J: TRBJ2-1; CDR3: CASSLAQSSEQFF; DNA: TGTGCCAGCAGCTTAGCACAGTCGAGTGAGCAGTTCTTC
D: .; V: TRBV20-1; size: .; J: TRBJ2-1; CDR3: CSASAHSEQFF; DNA: TGCAGTGCTAGTGCCCACAGTGAGCAGTTCTTC
D: TRBD1; V: TRBV7-3; size: .; J: TRBJ2-3; CDR3: CASSFDRGTQYF; DNA: TGTGCCAGCAGCTTCGACAGGGGTACGCAGTATTTT